This T cell receptor beta chain was sequenced during a study of CD8+ T cells in alopecia areata. Study context: Severity among treated patients was scored by the percentage of scalp area affected.

Treatment of the sample: oral pan-JAK inhibitor, 5-10 mg twice daily. Extraction and reverse transcription of RNA yielded cDNA as the sequencing template. Measured with immunoSEQ multiplex PCR; TCRdb has only the in-frame clones, and not every one. This sample has 110,000 or so clones, with around three fifths found just once. Germline V gives CDR1 MNHNY, CDR2 SVGAGI (reference sequence). V dropped 6 bases and J dropped 8; count of bases not matched to a gene: 10. The CDR3 sequence is 15 residues long. The sequence came from a human donor with alopecia areata. V and J are TRBV6-6 and TRBJ1-6; TRBD1 agrees at 7 bases. The sequencing used CD4+ T cells sorted from blood, collected at week 24, from a patient treated with tofacitinib. In DNA, the CDR3 is TGTGCCAGCAGCGTGCCGGGACAGCTCCATTCACCCCTCCACTTT. It specifies CASSVPGQLHSPLHF.